Following are 17 T cell receptor beta chains from one sample sequenced in a study of CXCR3-negative and CXCR3-positive naive CD8 T cells. Whole-study results and caveats: The TRB CDR3s that CXCR3-positive naive cells carried were more hydrophobic than those of CXCR3-negative naive cells.

Their specific antigens are unknown. It was by 5' RACE with UMI labels that the TRB cDNA libraries were prepared. From its re-call of the 5' RACE reads, TCRdb lists each CDR3 protein once, without DNA. Across over 95,000 distinct CDR3 sequences, the top ten clones capture about 0.35% of the sample. Source material: naive CXCR3+ CD8+ T cells from blood. Documented subset: CD45RO-CCR7+CD27+CD95- naive CD8+ T cells expressing CXCR3 (TNR3+). The receptor source for this set is a human donor in good health. Some clones in this sample may be carry-over from other donors' samples.

The chain couples TRBV6-2 or TRBV6-3 to TRBJ2-1. The CDR3 consists of 13 residues. Germline assignment: CDR1 MNHEY and CDR2 SVGEGT. CDR3 amino acids: CASSYSPHNEQFF.

This chain joins TRBV7-7 and TRBJ2-7; the D call from TCRdb, TRBD1, cannot be confirmed without DNA. CDR1 is SSHAT, CDR2 FNYEAQ, per germline (reference sequence). The CDR3 is 16 residues long. The CDR3: CASSPLLGRGAGEQYF.

CDR3 loop: CASSTQQDSFISGANVLTF. The gene calls are TRBV13 and TRBJ2-6; TCRdb designates TRBD1, a call that cannot be tested without DNA. CDR3 length: 19 residues. Looked up from germline, CDR1 is PRHDT and CDR2 is FYEKMQ (reference sequence).

The gene calls are TRBV10-3 and TRBJ2-7; the D call from TCRdb, TRBD1, cannot be confirmed without DNA. From germline, CDR1 is ENHRY and CDR2 SYGVKD. The CDR3 sequence is 14 residues long. The CDR3 is CAISEGQLTYEQYF.

The V call is TRBV25-1, the J call TRBJ2-1; TCRdb selects TRBD2, and the lack of DNA leaves this call unchecked. The CDR3 is 14 residues long. Per germline, CDR1 MGHDK and CDR2 SYGVNS. This CDR3 reads CASSGTSSNNEQFF.

The chain joins TRBV7-9 to TRBJ1-2; TCRdb reports TRBD1, a call that lacks DNA to check it against. The CDR3 covers 16 residues. Germline values: CDR1 SEHNR, CDR2 FQNEAQ (reference sequence). The CDR3: CASTNPGGQLNYGYTF.

CDR3 region: CASSSSGKSYNEQFF. The V call is TRBV7-9, the J call TRBJ2-1; the D gene TCRdb calls, TRBD2, cannot be checked with no DNA. The CDR3 runs 15 residues. CDR1 SEHNR and CDR2 FQNEAQ come from the germline V gene (reference sequence).

The V gene is TRBV28, the J gene TRBJ2-7. Germline CDR1 is MDHEN and CDR2 is SYDVKM. CDR3 length: 14 amino acids. CDR3 region: CASSLLPGQNEQYF.

The chain links TRBV14 to TRBJ2-6; lacking DNA, the TRBD1 call made by TCRdb goes unchecked. The CDR3 covers 19 residues. Germline assignment: CDR1 SGHDN and CDR2 FVKESK. The CDR3 spells CASSPGTGISWAGANVLTF.

The chain links TRBV4-1 to TRBJ2-5; the D call from TCRdb, TRBD2, cannot be confirmed without DNA. The CDR3 contains 20 residues. Germline assignment: CDR1 MGHRA and CDR2 YSYEKL. CDR3 protein: CASSHPGTSGRAGRAETQYF.

The rearrangement joins TRBV7-5 to TRBJ2-7; TCRdb designates TRBD2, a call that cannot be tested without DNA. TRBV7-5 is designated a pseudogene. This CDR3 comprises 19 residues. CDR3 sequence reads: CISVSEAPLLAAPPYEQYF.

CDR3 loop: CASRTGPNTGELFF. The V and J genes are TRBV4-2 and TRBJ2-2; TCRdb gives TRBD1 as the D gene, but with no DNA this cannot be confirmed. Per germline, CDR1 LGHNA and CDR2 YNFKEQ. The CDR3 consists of 14 residues.

The gene calls are TRBV20-1 and TRBJ2-1; the TCRdb call, TRBD2, lacks DNA for checking. Germline CDR1 and CDR2: DFQATT and SNEGSKA (reference sequence). The CDR3 runs 16 residues. CDR3 protein: CSARTYAGTTPNEQFF.

V gene TRBV7-6 combines with J gene TRBJ2-1; TCRdb calls TRBD1, which cannot be checked without DNA. This CDR3 is 14 amino acids long. Germline-derived CDR1 and CDR2 are SGHVS and FNYEAQ. CDR3 sequence reads: CASTVLEGGNEQFF.

The chain is built from TRBV19 and TRBJ1-4. CDR1 is LNHDA, CDR2 SQIVND, per germline (reference sequence). The CDR3 extends over 16 amino acids. CDR3 residues: CASSIEADSTWGKLFF.

The chain uses TRBV5-1 and TRBJ1-2; the TCRdb D gene call, TRBD1, has no DNA to confirm it. Germline-derived CDR1 and CDR2 are SGHRS and YFSETQ. The CDR3 loop spans 17 amino acids. This chain's CDR3 is CASSTLYGDEINYGYTF.

The chain has TRBV7-2 and TRBJ2-5; TCRdb proposes TRBD1, but this gene call is untestable without DNA. This CDR3 is built from 15 residues. Germline V CDR1 and CDR2: SGHTA, FQGNSA. CDR3 loop: CASSSTGSSQETQYF.